Here is one TCR beta chain with its context. Its antigen is currently unknown. CDR1 is KGHSH, CDR2 LQKENI, per germline. After removal of 6 bases from V and 6 bases from J, the junction contained 12 bases not matched to a gene. The CDR3 covers 16 residues. These data come from a study of T cell responses to AZD1222 COVID-19 vaccine. Study-wide findings and caveats: Donors in the cohort were predominantly white British and more often female, and clonal diversity was possibly underestimated.

TCRdb's copy holds only in-frame clones and misses some; the assay was immunoSEQ multiplex PCR. The table includes some 120,000 clones, 85% to 95% detected once. The V gene is TRBV18, the J gene TRBJ2-1; 9 bases agree with TRBD2. The material was peripheral blood, obtained 28 days after the second AZD1222 dose. The source of this sequence is an adult who received the AZD1222 COVID-19 vaccine. CDR3 bases: TGTGCCAGCTCCATGCGGGGGGGGCTTGCCTTCAATGAGCAGTTCTTC. Encoded protein: CASSMRGGLAFNEQFF.